This T cell receptor (beta chain) comes out of a study of OX40 agonist ivuxolimab in advanced cancers. Study context: Ivuxolimab, an antibody acting as an agonist of OX40 (CD134), was used to treat patients. Dose-escalation subjects each had hepatocellular carcinoma, melanoma, renal cell or head and neck cancer. Prior anti-PD-1, anti-PD-L1 or anti-CTLA-4 therapy was allowed; 40% to 50% had some.

Profiling relied on immunoSEQ multiplex PCR, and the TCRdb table lists in-frame clones only, not all of them. The sample consists of 80,000 to 95,000 clones, 92% of them appearing once. Drawing of blood for sampling happened at baseline, at cycle 4 day 1, and at cycle 7 day 1. Trimming took 4 bases from V and 3 from J, leaving 9 bases between them. The CDR3 has 13 amino acids. Germline V lookup: CDR1 KGHSH, CDR2 LQKENI. The source material was CD4+ or CD8+ T cells sorted from blood, sampled in a trial of the OX40 agonist ivuxolimab. The receptor's source is an adult with an advanced solid tumor such as melanoma, head and neck, liver or kidney cancer. The chain has TRBV18 and TRBJ1-1; no reliable D call. CDR3 amino acids: CASSQGEDTEAFF. The CDR3 bases are TGTGCCAGCTCACAGGGAGAGGACACTGAAGCTTTCTTT.